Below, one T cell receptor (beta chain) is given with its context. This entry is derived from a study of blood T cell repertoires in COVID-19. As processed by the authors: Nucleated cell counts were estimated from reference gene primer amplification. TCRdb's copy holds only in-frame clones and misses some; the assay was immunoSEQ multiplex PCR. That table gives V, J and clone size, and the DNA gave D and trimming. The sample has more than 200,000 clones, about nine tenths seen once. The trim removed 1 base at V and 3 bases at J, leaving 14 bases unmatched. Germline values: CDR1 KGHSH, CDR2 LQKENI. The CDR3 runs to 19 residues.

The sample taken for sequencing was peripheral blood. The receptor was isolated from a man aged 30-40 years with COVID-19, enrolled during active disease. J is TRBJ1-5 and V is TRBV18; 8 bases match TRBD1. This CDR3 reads CASSPLESRTGLSNQPQHF. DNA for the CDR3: TGTGCCAGCTCACCACTTGAATCCAGGACAGGGCTCTCCAATCAGCCCCAGCATTTT.